The TCR beta chain under discussion was sequenced for a study of long-term antiretroviral therapy in people with HIV. General study points: Patients on ART gained diversity, which nonetheless stayed below transplant donor controls.

No fewer than two post-ART and no fewer than one pre-ART PBMC samples existed for each donor. The CDR3 has 17 amino acids. The germline CDR1 and CDR2 sequences are LGHNA and YSLEER. J gave up 2 bases and V 4 bases, and 6 bases lay outside the gene matches. Investigators performed immunoSEQ version v3.0 at survey level. Sequencing was designed to cover about 40,000-55,000 T-cell genomes in each sample. Profiled with immunoSEQ multiplex PCR; TCRdb holds only in-frame clones, not every one. Of 20,000 to 25,000 clones listed, about four fifths are singletons. Details on this clone: The antigen is not known.

This TCR was sampled from a man aged 25 to 45 with HIV. The specimen comprised unsorted PBMCs, sampled 0.7 years before starting antiretroviral therapy. The J gene is TRBJ2-1, the V gene TRBV4-3, with TRBD2 identical over 12 bases. CDR3 sequence reads: CASSPRTSGATYNEQFF. The CDR3 bases are TGCGCCAGCAGCCCCAGGACTAGCGGGGCCACCTACAATGAGCAGTTCTTC.